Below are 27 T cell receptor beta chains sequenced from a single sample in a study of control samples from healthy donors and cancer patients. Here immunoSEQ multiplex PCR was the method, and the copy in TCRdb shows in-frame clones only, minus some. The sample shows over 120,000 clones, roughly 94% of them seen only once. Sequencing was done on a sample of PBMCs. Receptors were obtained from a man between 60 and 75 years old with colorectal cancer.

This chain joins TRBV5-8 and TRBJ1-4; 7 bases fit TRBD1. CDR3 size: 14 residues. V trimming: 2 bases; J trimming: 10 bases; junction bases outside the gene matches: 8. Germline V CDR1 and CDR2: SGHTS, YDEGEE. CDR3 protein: CASSFDRDLRKLFF. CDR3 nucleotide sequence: TGTGCCAGCAGCTTCGACAGGGACTTGCGAAAACTGTTTTTT.

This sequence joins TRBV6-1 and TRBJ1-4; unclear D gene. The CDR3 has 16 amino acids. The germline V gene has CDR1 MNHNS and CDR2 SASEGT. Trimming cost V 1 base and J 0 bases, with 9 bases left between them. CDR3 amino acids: CASSEEGPSTNEKLFF. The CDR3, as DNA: TGTGCCAGCAGTGAAGAAGGGCCCTCAACTAATGAAAAACTGTTTTTT.

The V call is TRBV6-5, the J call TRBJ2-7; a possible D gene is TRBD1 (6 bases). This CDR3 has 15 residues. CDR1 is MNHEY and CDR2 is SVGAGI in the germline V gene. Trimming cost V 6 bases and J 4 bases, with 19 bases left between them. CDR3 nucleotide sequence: TGTGCCAGCAGCTTCCTTCACAGGGAAGGGTACGAGCAGTACTTC. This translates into CASSFLHREGYEQYF.

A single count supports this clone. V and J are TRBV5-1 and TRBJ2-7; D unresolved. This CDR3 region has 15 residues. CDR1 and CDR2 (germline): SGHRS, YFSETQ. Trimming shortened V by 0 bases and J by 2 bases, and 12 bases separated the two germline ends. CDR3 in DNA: TGCGCCAGCAGCTTGGGACAAGCTACGACCTACGAGCAGTACTTC. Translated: CASSLGQATTYEQYF.

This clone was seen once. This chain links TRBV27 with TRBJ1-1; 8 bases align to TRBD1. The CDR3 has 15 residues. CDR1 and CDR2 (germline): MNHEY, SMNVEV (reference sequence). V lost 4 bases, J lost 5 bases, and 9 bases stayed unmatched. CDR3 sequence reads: CASSSQTGAGTEAFF. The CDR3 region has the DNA TGTGCCAGCAGTTCCCAGACAGGGGCGGGAACTGAAGCTTTCTTT.

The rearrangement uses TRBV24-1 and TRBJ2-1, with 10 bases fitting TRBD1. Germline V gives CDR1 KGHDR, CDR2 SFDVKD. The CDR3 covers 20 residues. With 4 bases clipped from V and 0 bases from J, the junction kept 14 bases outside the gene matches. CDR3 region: CATSDIQFRTGGLSYNEQFF. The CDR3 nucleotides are TGTGCCACCAGTGACATACAGTTCCGGACAGGGGGTCTCTCCTACAATGAGCAGTTCTTC.

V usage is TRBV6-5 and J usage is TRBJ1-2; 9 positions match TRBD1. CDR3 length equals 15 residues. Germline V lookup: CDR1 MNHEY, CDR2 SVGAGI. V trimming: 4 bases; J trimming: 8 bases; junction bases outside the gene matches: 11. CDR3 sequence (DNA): TGTGCCAGCAGTTCCCCGGGACAGGGCAAGGAGGGCTACACCTTC. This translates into CASSSPGQGKEGYTF.

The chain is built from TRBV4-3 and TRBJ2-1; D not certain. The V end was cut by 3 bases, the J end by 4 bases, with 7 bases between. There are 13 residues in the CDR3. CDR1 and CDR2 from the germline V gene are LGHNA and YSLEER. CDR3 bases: TGCGCCAGCAGCCAGGACCTTTACAATGAGCAGTTCTTC. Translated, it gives CASSQDLYNEQFF.

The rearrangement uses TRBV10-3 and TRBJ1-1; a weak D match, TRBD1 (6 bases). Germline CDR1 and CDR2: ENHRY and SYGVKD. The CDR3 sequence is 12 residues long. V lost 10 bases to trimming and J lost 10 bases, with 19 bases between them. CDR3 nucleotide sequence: TGTGCCAGCTCCGGGACAAGGGAACGAGCTTTCTTT. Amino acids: CASSGTRERAFF.

CDR3 sequence reads: CASSKDSRKTNTEAFF. The DNA of the CDR3 is TGTGCCAGCAGCAAAGACTCGAGGAAGACGAACACTGAAGCTTTCTTT. The chain combines TRBV21-1 with TRBJ1-1. TRBV21-1 is a listed pseudogene. This CDR3 contains 16 residues.

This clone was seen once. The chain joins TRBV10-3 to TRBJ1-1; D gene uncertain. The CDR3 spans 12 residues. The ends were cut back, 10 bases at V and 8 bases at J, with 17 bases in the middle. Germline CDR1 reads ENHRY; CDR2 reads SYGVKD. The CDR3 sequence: CATSPMSKEAFF. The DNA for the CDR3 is TGTGCCACCTCCCCAATGTCGAAAGAAGCTTTCTTT.

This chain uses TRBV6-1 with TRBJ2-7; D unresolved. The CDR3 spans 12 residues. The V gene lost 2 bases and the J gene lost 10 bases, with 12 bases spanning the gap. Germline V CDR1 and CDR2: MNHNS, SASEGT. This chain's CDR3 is CASSESRSAQYF. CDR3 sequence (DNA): TGTGCCAGCAGTGAAAGTAGGAGCGCACAGTACTTC.

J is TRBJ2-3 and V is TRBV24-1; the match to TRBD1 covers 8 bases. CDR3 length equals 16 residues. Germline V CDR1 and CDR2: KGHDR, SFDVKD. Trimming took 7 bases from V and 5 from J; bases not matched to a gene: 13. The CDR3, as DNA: TGTGCCACCAGCCCAGGGTCACAGGGGGTTCGAGATACGCAGTATTTT. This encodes CATSPGSQGVRDTQYF.

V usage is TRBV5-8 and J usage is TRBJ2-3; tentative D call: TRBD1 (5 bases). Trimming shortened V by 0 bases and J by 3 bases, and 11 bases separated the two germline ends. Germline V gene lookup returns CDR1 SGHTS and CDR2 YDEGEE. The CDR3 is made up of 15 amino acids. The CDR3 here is CASSLEGYSTDTQYF. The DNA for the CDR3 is TGTGCCAGCAGCTTGGAGGGGTATTCGACAGATACGCAGTATTTT.

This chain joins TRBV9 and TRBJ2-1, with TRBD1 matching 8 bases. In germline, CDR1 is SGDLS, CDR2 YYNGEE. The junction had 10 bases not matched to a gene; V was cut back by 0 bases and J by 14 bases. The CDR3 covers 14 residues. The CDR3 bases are TGTGCCAGCAGCGTAGAGTCCGGACAGGGAATGGAGTTCTTC. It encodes CASSVESGQGMEFF.

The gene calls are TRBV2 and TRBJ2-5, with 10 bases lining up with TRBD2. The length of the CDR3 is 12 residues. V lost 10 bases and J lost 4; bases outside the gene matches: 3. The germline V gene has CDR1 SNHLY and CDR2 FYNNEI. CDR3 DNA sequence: TGTGCCAAGCGGGGGGGCCTAGAGACCCAGTACTTC. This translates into CAKRGGLETQYF.

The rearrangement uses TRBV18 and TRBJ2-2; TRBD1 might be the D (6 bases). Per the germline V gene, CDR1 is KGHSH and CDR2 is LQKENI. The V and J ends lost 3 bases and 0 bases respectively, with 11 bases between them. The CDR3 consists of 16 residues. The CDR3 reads CASSPFQGTNTGELFF. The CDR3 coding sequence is TGTGCCAGCTCACCTTTCCAGGGGACGAACACCGGGGAGCTGTTTTTT.

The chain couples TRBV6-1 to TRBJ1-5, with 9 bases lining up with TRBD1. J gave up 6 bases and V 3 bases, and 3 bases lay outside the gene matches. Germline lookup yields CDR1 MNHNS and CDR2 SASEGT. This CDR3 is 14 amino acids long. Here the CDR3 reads CASSDRQGGQPQHF. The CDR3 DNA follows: TGTGCCAGCAGTGACCGACAGGGGGGTCAGCCCCAGCATTTT.

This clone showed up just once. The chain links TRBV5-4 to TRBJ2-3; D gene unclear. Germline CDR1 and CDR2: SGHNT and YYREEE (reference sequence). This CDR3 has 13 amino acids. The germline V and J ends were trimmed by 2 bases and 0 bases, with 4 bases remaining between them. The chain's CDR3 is CASSLTSTDTQYF. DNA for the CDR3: TGTGCCAGCAGCTTAACTAGCACAGATACGCAGTATTTT.

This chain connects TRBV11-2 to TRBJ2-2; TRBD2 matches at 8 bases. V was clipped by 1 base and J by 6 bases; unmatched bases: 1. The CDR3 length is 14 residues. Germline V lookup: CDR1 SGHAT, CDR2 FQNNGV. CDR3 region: CASSLAGGPGELFF. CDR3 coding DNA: TGTGCCAGCAGCTTAGCGGGGGGGCCCGGGGAGCTGTTTTTT. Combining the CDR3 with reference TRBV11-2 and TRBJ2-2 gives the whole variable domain EAGVAQSPRYKIIEKRQSVAFWCNPISGHATLYWYQQILGQGPKLLIQFQNNGVVDDSQLPKDRFSAERLKGVDSTLKIQPAKLEDSAVYLCASSLAGGPGELFFGEGSRLTVL.

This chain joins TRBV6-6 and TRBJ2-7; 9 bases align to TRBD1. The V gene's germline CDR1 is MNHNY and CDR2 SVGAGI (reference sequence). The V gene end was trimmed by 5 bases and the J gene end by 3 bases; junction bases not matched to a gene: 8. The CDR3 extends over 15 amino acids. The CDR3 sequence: CASSPGTGINYEQYF. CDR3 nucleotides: TGTGCCAGCAGTCCTGGGACAGGGATAAACTACGAGCAGTACTTC.

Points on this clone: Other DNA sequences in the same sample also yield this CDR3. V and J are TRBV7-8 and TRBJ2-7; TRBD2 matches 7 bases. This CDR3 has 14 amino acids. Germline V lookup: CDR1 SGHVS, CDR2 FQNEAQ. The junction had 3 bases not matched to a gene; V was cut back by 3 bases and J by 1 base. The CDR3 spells CASSLGGVSYEQYF. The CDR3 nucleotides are TGTGCCAGCAGCTTGGGGGGGGTGTCCTACGAGCAGTACTTC.

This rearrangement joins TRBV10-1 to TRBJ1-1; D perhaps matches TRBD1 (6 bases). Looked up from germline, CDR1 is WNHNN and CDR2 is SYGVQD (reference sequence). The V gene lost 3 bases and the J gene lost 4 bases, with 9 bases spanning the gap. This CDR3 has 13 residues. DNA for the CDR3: TGCGCCAGCAGTGAAGGGGGGGGCACTGAAGCTTTCTTT. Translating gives CASSEGGGTEAFF.

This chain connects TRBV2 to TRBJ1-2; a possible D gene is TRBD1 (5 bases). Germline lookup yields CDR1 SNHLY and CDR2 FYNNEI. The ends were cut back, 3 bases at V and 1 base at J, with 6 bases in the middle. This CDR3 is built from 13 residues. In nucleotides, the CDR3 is TGTGCCAGCAGTGAGGGGGATAACTATGGCTACACCTTC. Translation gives CASSEGDNYGYTF.

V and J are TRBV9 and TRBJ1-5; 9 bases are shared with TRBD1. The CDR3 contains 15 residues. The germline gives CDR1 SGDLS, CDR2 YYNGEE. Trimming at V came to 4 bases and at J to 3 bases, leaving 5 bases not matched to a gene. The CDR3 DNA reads TGTGCCAGCAGCTTCACAGGGGGCTTCAATCAGCCCCAGCATTTT. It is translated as CASSFTGGFNQPQHF.

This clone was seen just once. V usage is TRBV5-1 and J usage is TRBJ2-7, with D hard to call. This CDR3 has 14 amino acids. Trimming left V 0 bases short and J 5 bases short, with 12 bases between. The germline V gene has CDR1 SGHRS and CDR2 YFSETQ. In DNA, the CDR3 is TGCGCCAGCAGCTTGGCCGGCCAGGTCGACGAGCAGTACTTC. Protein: CASSLAGQVDEQYF.

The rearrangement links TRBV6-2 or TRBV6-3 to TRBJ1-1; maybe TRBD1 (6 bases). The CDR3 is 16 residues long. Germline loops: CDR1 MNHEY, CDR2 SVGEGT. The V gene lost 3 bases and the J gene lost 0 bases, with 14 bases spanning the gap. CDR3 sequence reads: CASSYGRTVLNTEAFF. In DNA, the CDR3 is TGTGCCAGCAGTTATGGCCGGACAGTATTGAACACTGAAGCTTTCTTT.